What follows are 32 T cell receptor beta chains derived from one specimen sequenced in a study of identical twins. MiXCR, applied by TCRdb to the 5' RACE reads, yields one record per CDR3 protein. This sample has approximately 670,000 distinct CDR3 sequences, with around 6% found just once. The material sequenced was naive T cells sorted from blood. Receptors originate from a man aged 18 to 30 in good health.

This clonotype showed up many times. V usage is TRBV12-3 or TRBV12-4 and J usage is TRBJ2-7, with 8 bases identical to TRBD2. The V gene end was trimmed by 6 bases and the J gene end by 3 bases; junction bases not matched to a gene: 7. This CDR3 is 14 amino acids long. The CDR3 protein is CASSSGLGVYEQYF. The CDR3 nucleotides are TGTGCCAGCAGCTCGGGACTAGGGGTCTACGAGCAGTACTTC.

This clonotype appeared a few times. V gene TRBV5-1 combines with J gene TRBJ2-5; D not certain. This CDR3 is 14 amino acids long. Trimming took 2 bases from V and 0 from J, leaving 8 bases between them. Germline values: CDR1 SGHRS, CDR2 YFSETQ. The CDR3 is CASSFRNYQETQYF. The CDR3 DNA is TGCGCCAGCAGCTTCCGAAATTACCAAGAGACCCAGTACTTC.

This clonotype has at least ten counts. The chain links TRBV12-3 or TRBV12-4 to TRBJ2-5, with unresolved D. This CDR3 is built from 13 residues. V was cut by 4 bases and J by 4 bases, with 10 bases left in between. The CDR3 nucleotides are TGTGCCAGCAGTTCCGTGGAAGGAGAGACCCAGTACTTC. It codes for CASSSVEGETQYF.

This clonotype was seen repeatedly, ten times or more. This chain links TRBV12-3 or TRBV12-4 with TRBJ2-1; 7 bases map to TRBD1. The CDR3 is 14 residues long. V gave up 5 bases and J gave up 15 bases; unmatched junction bases: 16. The CDR3 DNA follows: TGTGCCAGCAGTGACAGGGCCGGAGGACTTGACGGGTTCTTC. This encodes CASSDRAGGLDGFF.

This clonotype was counted ten times or more. The V call is TRBV27, the J call TRBJ2-1, with 7 bases aligning to TRBD2. The V gene's germline CDR1 is MNHEY and CDR2 SMNVEV (reference sequence). CDR3 length: 14 amino acids. Unmatched junction bases numbered 4, after V lost 0 bases and J lost 8 bases. Here the CDR3 reads CASSLSGGGDEQFF. The CDR3 region has the DNA TGTGCCAGCAGTTTATCGGGTGGGGGGGATGAGCAGTTCTTC.

V usage is TRBV11-2 and J usage is TRBJ1-1; tentatively, D is TRBD1 (5 bases). The CDR3 sequence is 21 residues long. V lost 2 bases, J lost 0 bases, and 28 bases lay in between. Germline V gene data show CDR1 as SGHAT and CDR2 as FQNNGV. CDR3 DNA sequence: TGTGCCAGCAGCTTATTCTTAGGGGTTTATCGGGAAAGCCACATGAACACTGAAGCTTTCTTT. Encoded protein: CASSLFLGVYRESHMNTEAFF.

In its sample, this clonotype was seen many times. This chain joins TRBV6-1 and TRBJ1-4; 7 nucleotides agree with TRBD1. The germline V gene has CDR1 MNHNS and CDR2 SASEGT. With V trimmed by 6 bases and J by 4 bases, 5 bases remained unmatched. This CDR3 is 14 amino acids long. CDR3 in amino acids: CASRTGTDNEKLFF. CDR3 bases: TGTGCCAGCAGGACCGGGACAGATAATGAAAAACTGTTTTTT.

This clonotype turned up a few times. CDR3 sequence reads: CAIRSTGSSYNEQFF. Written as DNA, the CDR3 is TGTGCCATCAGATCGACAGGTAGCTCCTACAATGAGCAGTTCTTC. The chain recombines TRBV10-3 with TRBJ2-1, with a tentative D call TRBD1 (6 bases). The CDR3 is 15 residues long. The germline V gene encodes CDR1 ENHRY and CDR2 SYGVKD. V was trimmed by 6 bases and J by 0 bases, leaving 12 bases between them.

This clonotype turned up a few times. This chain uses TRBV10-3 with TRBJ2-2; either TRBD1 or TRBD2 may supply D (5 bases each). Trimming removed 7 bases at V and 4 bases at J, with 22 bases between. The germline CDR1 and CDR2 sequences are ENHRY and SYGVKD. This CDR3 region has 17 residues. Here the CDR3 DNA reads TGTGCCATCACCCTGGGACCGCTTTCATTACCCACCGGGGAGCTGTTTTTT. Translating gives CAITLGPLSLPTGELFF.

The chain combines TRBV7-9 with TRBJ1-4; no firm D call. Germline CDR1 reads SEHNR; CDR2 reads FQNEAQ (reference sequence). The CDR3 has 14 residues. V was cut by 6 bases and J by 0 bases, with 8 bases left in between. The CDR3 nucleotides are TGTGCCAGCAGTTCGCTTCCAACTAATGAAAAACTGTTTTTT. Protein sequence: CASSSLPTNEKLFF.

This clonotype was detected ten times or more. The J gene is TRBJ2-1, the V gene TRBV12-3 or TRBV12-4; 11 positions match TRBD2. This CDR3 comprises 16 residues. The V segment lost 4 bases and the J segment 3 bases; nucleotides outside the gene matches: 5. The CDR3 DNA is TGTGCCAGCAGTTACACACTAGCGGGAGACTACAATGAGCAGTTCTTC. As protein: CASSYTLAGDYNEQFF.

This clonotype was seen repeatedly, ten times or more. The rearrangement links TRBV29-1 to TRBJ2-5, with no clear D. V was clipped by 5 bases and J by 2 bases, with 9 bases between them. The germline V gene encodes CDR1 SQVTM and CDR2 ANQGSEA. There are 12 residues in the CDR3. The CDR3 region is CSVLSGQETQYF. Written as DNA, the CDR3 is TGCAGCGTTCTCTCTGGGCAAGAGACCCAGTACTTC. Variable domain in full (rest from reference TRBV29-1 and TRBJ2-5): SAVISQKPSRDICQRGTSLTIQCQVDSQVTMMFWYRQQPGQSLTLIATANQGSEATYESGFVIDKFPISRPNLTFSTLTVSNMSPEDSSIYLCSVLSGQETQYFGPGTRLLVL.

The V gene is TRBV11-3, the J gene TRBJ2-1, with 8 bases matching TRBD2. J lost 6 bases, V lost 2 bases, and 9 bases had no gene match. This CDR3 has 16 residues. Germline-derived CDR1 and CDR2 are SGHNT and YENEEA. The CDR3 DNA sequence: TGTGCCAGCAGCTTACTCCCGGGACTAGGTATCAATGAGCAGTTCTTC. Its protein is CASSLLPGLGINEQFF.

Ten or more counts support this clonotype. The V call is TRBV27, the J call TRBJ2-2, with 8 bases identical to TRBD1. The CDR3 sequence is 16 residues long. Losses at the gene ends were 2 bases for V and 1 base for J; bases not matched to a gene: 3. Per germline, CDR1 MNHEY and CDR2 SMNVEV (reference sequence). The CDR3 region is CASSLQGAGNTGELFF. CDR3 DNA sequence: TGTGCCAGCAGTTTACAGGGGGCGGGGAACACCGGGGAGCTGTTTTTT.

This clonotype was recorded many times. The chain has TRBV7-6 and TRBJ2-7; 11 bases map to TRBD1. V trimming: 7 bases; J trimming: 1 base; junction bases outside the gene matches: 9. This CDR3 is 16 amino acids long. Looked up from germline, CDR1 is SGHVS and CDR2 is FNYEAQ. The CDR3: CASTKPGQGGSYEQYV. CDR3 DNA: TGTGCCAGCACCAAACCGGGACAGGGGGGATCCTACGAGCAGTACGTC.

V usage is TRBV20-1 and J usage is TRBJ2-1, with a tentative D call TRBD1 (6 bases). CDR1 DFQATT and CDR2 SNEGSKA come from the germline V gene (reference sequence). Trimming removed 7 bases from V and 12 bases from J, with 16 bases in between. The CDR3 spans 11 residues. The DNA of the CDR3 is TGCAGTGGACTCCCAGGGGTTCGGCAGTTCTTC. Translating it yields CSGLPGVRQFF.

This clonotype was seen a handful of times. The rearrangement links TRBV15 to TRBJ2-3; D is possibly TRBD2 (7 bases). Trimming took 11 bases from V and 4 from J, leaving 16 bases between them. CDR3 size: 13 residues. The germline CDR1 and CDR2 sequences are LNHNV and YYDKDF (reference sequence). CDR3 loop: CACRGGSADTQYF. CDR3 nucleotides: TGTGCCTGTAGGGGGGGGTCGGCAGATACGCAGTATTTT.

With respect to this clonotype: Relative to the germline gene, one junction end is altered; a read error may explain this. The chain uses TRBV27 and TRBJ2-4; perhaps TRBD1 as D (6 bases). Germline lookup yields CDR1 MNHEY and CDR2 SMNVEV (reference sequence). The CDR3 spans 16 residues. This CDR3 is CASSSRLRDTKNIQYF. The CDR3 coding sequence is TGTGCCAGCAGTAGCCGCCTTCGGGACACCAAAAATATTCAGTACTTC.

This clonotype was counted a few times. The chain carries TRBV6-1 and TRBJ2-2; 10 nucleotides agree with TRBD2. V was clipped by 5 bases and J by 7 bases; unmatched bases: 10. From germline, CDR1 is MNHNS and CDR2 SASEGT. The CDR3 length is 16 residues. The CDR3 DNA is TGTGCCAGCAGTCCCGGACTAGCGGCGCTGAACGGGGAGCTGTTTTTT. Residues: CASSPGLAALNGELFF.

J is TRBJ2-3 and V is TRBV15; 8 bases align to TRBD1. There are 17 residues in the CDR3. CDR1 is LNHNV and CDR2 is YYDKDF in the germline V gene (reference sequence). Germline trimming cut 1 base from V and 3 bases from J; bases unmatched to any gene: 9. The CDR3 nucleotides are TGTGCCACCAGCAGAGGGACAGGGCTTATTGTAACAGATACGCAGTATTTT. It specifies CATSRGTGLIVTDTQYF.

DNA of the CDR3: TGTGCCAGCAGCTTAAGCCCACTAGCGGGACTTGCCCCCCACAATGAGCAGTTCTTC. Translated: CASSLSPLAGLAPHNEQFF. V and J are TRBV11-2 and TRBJ2-1; 10 nucleotides match TRBD2. CDR3 size: 19 residues. The germline CDR1 and CDR2 sequences are SGHAT and FQNNGV. Unmatched junction bases numbered 15, after V lost 2 bases and J lost 5 bases.

The chain employs TRBV2 and TRBJ2-7; tentative D call: TRBD2 (6 bases). The CDR3 has 13 amino acids. The germline gives CDR1 SNHLY, CDR2 FYNNEI. V was clipped by 10 bases and J by 0 bases, with 13 bases between them. The CDR3 protein is CATGDVSSYEQYV. In DNA form, the CDR3 reads TGTGCCACGGGGGACGTCAGCTCCTACGAGCAGTACGTC.

In its sample, this clonotype was seen many times. This chain's CDR3 is CASSLTGPQETQYF. CDR3 coding DNA: TGTGCCAGCAGTCTGACCGGGCCGCAAGAGACCCAGTACTTC. V is TRBV12-3 or TRBV12-4 and J is TRBJ2-5, with D unresolved. V was cut by 5 bases and J by 2 bases, with 12 bases left in between. This CDR3 is 14 amino acids long.

This clonotype has ten or more counts. The CDR3: CSVWTVPSYNEQFF. CDR3 sequence (DNA): TGCAGCGTTTGGACAGTGCCCTCCTACAATGAGCAGTTCTTC. This chain uses TRBV29-1 with TRBJ2-1; D possibly corresponds to TRBD1 (6 bases). From germline, CDR1 is SQVTM and CDR2 ANQGSEA. The V gene lost 5 bases and the J gene lost 0 bases, with 11 bases spanning the gap. This CDR3 comprises 14 residues.

The table lists this clonotype with a few counts. V is TRBV14 and J is TRBJ2-1; 7 nucleotides agree with TRBD2. The germline V gene has CDR1 SGHDN and CDR2 FVKESK. The length of the CDR3 is 17 residues. V dropped 0 bases and J dropped 5; count of bases not matched to a gene: 10. The CDR3, as DNA: TGTGCCAGCAGCCAAGATTGGGGGACTACCGAACACAATGAGCAGTTCTTC. This codes for CASSQDWGTTEHNEQFF.

The rearrangement joins TRBV20-1 to TRBJ2-7, with 9 bases lining up with TRBD1. Germline CDR1 reads DFQATT; CDR2 reads SNEGSKA (reference sequence). Unmatched junction bases numbered 12, after V lost 0 bases and J lost 0 bases. The CDR3 extends over 18 amino acids. The DNA of the CDR3 is TGCAGTGCTAGAGACGACAGGGGGGGAACCTGGAGCTCCTACGAGCAGTACTTC. This encodes CSARDDRGGTWSSYEQYF.

This clonotype was picked up a small number of times. V is TRBV28 and J is TRBJ1-5, with 7 bases aligning to TRBD1. Germline V gene sequence: CDR1 MDHEN, CDR2 SYDVKM. The CDR3 has 15 residues. J lost 1 base, V lost 7 bases, and 7 bases had no gene match. CDR3 in amino acids: CASTPAGGSNQPQHF. The CDR3 DNA reads as TGTGCCAGCACCCCGGCAGGGGGGAGCAATCAGCCCCAGCATTTT.

V gene TRBV10-3 combines with J gene TRBJ2-5; tentative D call: TRBD2 (6 bases). In germline, CDR1 is ENHRY, CDR2 SYGVKD. CDR3 size: 13 residues. Trimming left V 6 bases short and J 1 base short, with 9 bases between. In nucleotides, the CDR3 is TGTGCCATCAGGGGACTTACCCAAGAGACCCAGTACTTC. Translating gives CAIRGLTQETQYF.

This clonotype was counted at least ten times. This chain links TRBV29-1 with TRBJ2-1; 9 nucleotides agree with TRBD2. CDR1 is SQVTM and CDR2 is ANQGSEA in the germline V gene. The CDR3 consists of 16 residues. With 1 base clipped from V and 9 bases from J, the junction kept 13 bases outside the gene matches. CDR3 DNA: TGCAGCGTTGAAGTCGTCGGTAGCGGGAGACCTGGTGAGCAGTTCTTC. Translation: CSVEVVGSGRPGEQFF.

This clonotype has only a few counts. This rearrangement joins TRBV20-1 to TRBJ2-7; TRBD2 is a possible D gene (6 bases). The CDR3 loop spans 15 amino acids. Germline CDR1 reads DFQATT; CDR2 reads SNEGSKA (reference sequence). Trimming shortened V by 5 bases and J by 0 bases, and 17 bases separated the two germline ends. The CDR3 region is CSACPGSPFSYEQYF. In DNA form, the CDR3 reads TGCAGTGCTTGCCCCGGGAGTCCGTTCTCCTACGAGCAGTACTTC.

This rearrangement joins TRBV6-1 to TRBJ2-1; TRBD1 matches at 7 bases. There are 14 residues in the CDR3. Germline loops: CDR1 MNHNS, CDR2 SASEGT. V shed 6 bases and J 6 bases; nucleotides not matched to a gene: 8. CDR3 bases: TGTGCCAGCAGACGGACAGGCCCGGCCAATGAGCAGTTCTTC. Encoded protein: CASRRTGPANEQFF.

The table lists this clonotype with many counts. The chain uses TRBV6-5 and TRBJ1-5; 8 bases are shared with TRBD1. J gave up 9 bases and V 0 bases, and 4 bases lay outside the gene matches. The length of the CDR3 is 14 residues. In germline, CDR1 is MNHEY, CDR2 SVGAGI. DNA for the CDR3: TGTGCCAGCAGTTACTCCAGGGGGCCTCCGCCCCAGCATTTT. It yields the protein CASSYSRGPPPQHF.